This T cell receptor (beta chain) was identified during a study of radiation and T cells in renal cell carcinoma. The study's findings and limits: Without pretreatment biopsies, baseline tumor clonotype presence was undetermined.

The V gene's germline CDR1 is SGHTA and CDR2 FQGNSA. The V gene lost 5 bases and the J gene lost 2 bases, with 9 bases spanning the gap. The CDR3 is 14 amino acids. Notes on this clone: The antigen is undetermined.

Time point indicated: baseline pretreatment blood. Stated treatment: 15 Gy SBRT to primary tumor, nephrectomy 4 weeks later. Repertoires were generated with immunoSEQ multiplex PCR, while TCRdb's copy carries only in-frame clones and drops some. There are 130,000 or so clones in the sample; 83% occur only once, and under 25% lies in the top ten. The sequences come from blood, collected from a patient whose treatment included radiotherapy and nephrectomy. This TCR was sampled from a woman aged 45-60 years with renal cell carcinoma. V is TRBV7-2 and J is TRBJ2-2; D is uncertain. The CDR3 loop is CASSPPLNTGELFF. The CDR3 bases are TGTGCCAGCAGCCCGCCCCTCAACACCGGGGAGCTGTTTTTT.